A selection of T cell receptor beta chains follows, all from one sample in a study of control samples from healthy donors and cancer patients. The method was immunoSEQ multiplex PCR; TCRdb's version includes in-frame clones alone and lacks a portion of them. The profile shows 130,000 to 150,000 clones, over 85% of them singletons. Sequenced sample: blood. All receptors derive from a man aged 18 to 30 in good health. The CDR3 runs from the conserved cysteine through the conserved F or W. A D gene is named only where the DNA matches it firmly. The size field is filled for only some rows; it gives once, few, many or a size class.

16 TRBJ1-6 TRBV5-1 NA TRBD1 TGCGCCAGCAGCGTACAGACAGGGACCTATAATTCACCCCTCCACTTT CASSVQTGTYNSPLHF
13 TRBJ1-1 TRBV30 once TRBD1 TGTGCCTGGAACAGGGGGCTCGTAACTGAAGCTTTCTTT CAWNRGLVTEAFF
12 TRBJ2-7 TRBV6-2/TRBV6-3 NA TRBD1 TGTGCCAGCAGTCCGACCGACAGGGATCAGTACTTC CASSPTDRDQYF
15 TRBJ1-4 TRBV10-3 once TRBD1 TGTGCCATCAGTGGGGGACAGGGACGTAATGAAAAACTGTTTTTT CAISGGQGRNEKLFF
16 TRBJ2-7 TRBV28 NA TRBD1 TGTGCCAGCAGTCGTCCACGCCGGGACAGAACCTACGAGCAGTACTTC CASSRPRRDRTYEQYF
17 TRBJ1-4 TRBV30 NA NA TGTGCCTGGAGTCTCCATGAGAATGCGAGGGTTAATGAAAAACTGTTTTTT CAWSLHENARVNEKLFF
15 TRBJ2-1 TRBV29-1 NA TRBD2 TGCAGCGTTGAAACGGCTAGCGGGGTTTACAATGAGCAGTTCTTC CSVETASGVYNEQFF
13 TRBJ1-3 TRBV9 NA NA TGTGCCAGCAGCGTAGGCCAGACAGGCACCATATATTTT CASSVGQTGTIYF
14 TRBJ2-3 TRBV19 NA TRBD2 TGTGCCAGTAGTATAGCTAGCGGGAGAGATACGCAGTATTTT CASSIASGRDTQYF
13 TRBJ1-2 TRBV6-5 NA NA TGTGCCAGCAGCGCACGGGGGCCGAGGGGCTACACCTTC CASSARGPRGYTF
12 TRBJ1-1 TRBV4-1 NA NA TGCGCCAGCAGCCAATTAAACACTGAAGCTTTCTTT CASSQLNTEAFF
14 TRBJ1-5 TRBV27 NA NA TGTGCCAGCAGTTCCGGTCCTCTTAATCAGCCCCAGCATTTT CASSSGPLNQPQHF
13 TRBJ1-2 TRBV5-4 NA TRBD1 TGTGCCAGCAGCTTGGGGGACAGGCGTGGCTACACCTTC CASSLGDRRGYTF
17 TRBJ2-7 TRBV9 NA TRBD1 TGTGCCAGCAGCAACCACCTCGACAGGGGAGAGTCGGACGAGCAGTACTTC CASSNHLDRGESDEQYF
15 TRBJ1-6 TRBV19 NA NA TGTGCCAGTAGTCTAGGGAGGCAGAATAATTCACCCCTCCACTTT CASSLGRQNNSPLHF
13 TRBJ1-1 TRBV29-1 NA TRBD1 TGCAGCGTTGGACAGGGGGCGAACACTGAAGCTTTCTTT CSVGQGANTEAFF
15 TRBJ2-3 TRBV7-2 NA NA TGTGCCAGCAGCTTAGCAACAGGGTCCGCAGATACGCAGTATTTT CASSLATGSADTQYF
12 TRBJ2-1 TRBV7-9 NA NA TGTGCCAGCAGCTTATTGTCATCGGCGCAGTTCTTC CASSLLSSAQFF
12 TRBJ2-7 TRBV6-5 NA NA TGTGCCAGCAGTTACCAGGGGTCCGAGCAGTACTTC CASSYQGSEQYF